These 31 T cell receptor beta chains originate from one sample sequenced in a study of blood T cell repertoires in COVID-19. Libraries were prepared by immunoSEQ multiplex PCR; TCRdb keeps only in-frame clonotypes and omits some of them. This table holds 150,000 to 200,000 clones, approximately 86% found once. The sequenced sample consisted of peripheral blood. These receptors were obtained from a woman aged 55 to 70 who had recovered from COVID-19.

The chain has TRBV18 and TRBJ1-1, with D unresolved. The germline V and J ends were trimmed by 9 bases and 5 bases, with 16 bases remaining between them. Germline CDR1 is KGHSH and CDR2 is LQKENI. This CDR3 is built from 13 residues. CDR3 sequence: CASTEPTRTEAFF. The DNA of the CDR3 is TGTGCCAGTACAGAGCCCACCAGGACTGAAGCTTTCTTT.

The gene calls are TRBV5-1 and TRBJ1-2, with TRBD1 identical over 11 bases. There are 14 residues in the CDR3. V lost 0 bases to trimming and J lost 7 bases; unmatched junction nucleotides: 2. The germline CDR1 and CDR2 sequences are SGHRS and YFSETQ. The CDR3 reads CASSLDGQGAGYTF. The CDR3 bases are TGCGCCAGCAGCTTGGACGGACAGGGGGCTGGCTACACCTTC.

The chain couples TRBV15 to TRBJ1-5; D is ambiguous. The CDR3 runs 12 residues. Germline CDR1 reads LNHNV; CDR2 reads YYDKDF (reference sequence). V was shortened by 3 bases and J by 3 bases, with 3 bases between the two germline ends. CDR3 region: CATSRANQPQHF. The CDR3, as DNA: TGTGCCACCAGCAGGGCCAATCAGCCCCAGCATTTT. The full variable domain, in which reference TRBV15 and TRBJ1-5 provide the parts outside the CDR3, is DAMVIQNPRYQVTQFGKPVTLSCSQTLNHNVMYWYQQKSSQAPKLLFHYYDKDFNNEADTPDNFQSRRPNTSFCFLDIRSPGLGDTAMYLCATSRANQPQHFGDGTRLSIL.

The J gene is TRBJ2-1, the V gene TRBV28, with D possibly TRBD1 on 6 matching bases. CDR3 length: 16 amino acids. Germline CDR1 reads MDHEN; CDR2 reads SYDVKM. Trimming took 6 bases from V and 4 from J, leaving 19 bases between them. CDR3 in amino acids: CASSPNSRGTYNEQFF. CDR3 in DNA: TGTGCCAGCAGCCCCAACAGCAGGGGTACATACAATGAGCAGTTCTTC.

V gene TRBV7-2 combines with J gene TRBJ1-6; 8 nucleotides agree with TRBD1. Unmatched junction bases numbered 8, after V lost 6 bases and J lost 10 bases. CDR1 and CDR2 from the germline V gene are SGHTA and FQGNSA. CDR3 size: 14 residues. The CDR3 nucleotides read TGTGCCAGCAGTACAGGGGGGTTTGTGTCACCCCTCCACTTT. As protein: CASSTGGFVSPLHF. Together with reference TRBV7-2 and TRBJ1-6, the CDR3 gives the full variable domain: GAGVSQSPSNKVTEKGKDVELRCDPISGHTALYWYRQSLGQGLEFLIYFQGNSAPDKSGLPSDRFSAERTGGSVSTLTIQRTQQEDSAVYLCASSTGGFVSPLHFGNGTRLTVT.

V and J are TRBV6-1 and TRBJ1-2; a possible D gene is TRBD1 (5 bases). The CDR3 length is 14 residues. The ends were cut back, 2 bases at V and 8 bases at J, with 15 bases in the middle. Germline loops: CDR1 MNHNS, CDR2 SASEGT. The CDR3 DNA reads as TGTGCCAGCAGTGAAATTGGTAGGGGTAAGGGCTACACCTTC. Translation: CASSEIGRGKGYTF.

The CDR3 DNA reads as TGTGCCAGCTCACCACCACAGGGGACGCCCCAGCATTTT. Residues: CASSPPQGTPQHF. This chain joins TRBV18 and TRBJ1-5, with 7 bases matching TRBD1. J gave up 9 bases and V 0 bases, and 2 bases lay outside the gene matches. Germline assignment: CDR1 KGHSH and CDR2 LQKENI. This CDR3 has 13 residues.

The chain links TRBV15 to TRBJ2-7; D possibly corresponds to TRBD1 (5 bases). V lost 0 bases and J lost 3, with 12 bases in between. This CDR3 has 15 residues. Germline CDR1 LNHNV, CDR2 YYDKDF (reference sequence). The CDR3 region has the DNA TGTGCCACCAGCAGAGAGAGAAACCAGGGCTACGAGCAGTACTTC. The encoded protein is CATSRERNQGYEQYF.

The genes are TRBV12-3 or TRBV12-4 and TRBJ2-1; D unclear. CDR3 length equals 12 residues. V shed 5 bases and J shed 10 bases, with 12 bases lying between them. CDR3 in amino acids: CASSLQRLEQFF. The DNA of the CDR3 is TGTGCCAGCAGTCTCCAGCGCCTCGAGCAGTTCTTC.

The chain joins TRBV2 to TRBJ2-1; possible D gene TRBD2, 5 bases. V shed 4 bases and J shed 1 base, with 8 bases lying between them. The germline CDR1 and CDR2 sequences are SNHLY and FYNNEI. The CDR3 length is 14 residues. CDR3 loop: CASSAQRSYNEQFF. The CDR3, as DNA: TGTGCCAGCAGTGCCCAGCGGTCCTACAATGAGCAGTTCTTC.

The gene calls are TRBV19 and TRBJ1-1; D uncertain. The germline V and J ends were trimmed by 5 bases and 0 bases, with 7 bases remaining between them. Germline V gene data show CDR1 as LNHDA and CDR2 as SQIVND (reference sequence). CDR3 length equals 13 residues. CDR3: CASSARLNTEAFF. CDR3 DNA: TGTGCCAGTAGTGCCAGGTTGAACACTGAAGCTTTCTTT.

The chain joins TRBV25-1 to TRBJ1-2; D unresolved. The CDR3 length is 14 residues. The V end lost 1 base, the J end lost 4 bases, and 10 bases lay between the germline ends. CDR1 and CDR2 from the germline V gene are MGHDK and SYGVNS. CDR3 coding DNA: TGTGCCAGCAGTGAATTGACGGGTCCCTATGGCTACACCTTC. Translation: CASSELTGPYGYTF.

This chain joins TRBV7-6 and TRBJ1-4; D gene unclear. Trimming removed 2 bases from V and 4 bases from J, with 11 bases in between. The CDR3 sequence is 15 residues long. The germline V gene encodes CDR1 SGHVS and CDR2 FNYEAQ. CDR3 amino acids: CASSLNREYNEKLFF. The CDR3 DNA sequence: TGTGCCAGCAGCTTAAACCGGGAGTATAATGAAAAACTGTTTTTT.

The rearrangement joins TRBV5-1 to TRBJ2-3; maybe TRBD2 (6 bases). This CDR3 comprises 15 residues. V shed 2 bases and J shed 0 bases, with 10 bases lying between them. CDR1 and CDR2 from the germline V gene are SGHRS and YFSETQ. Here the CDR3 DNA reads TGCGCCAGCAGCTTATCGGGGACTAGCACAGATACGCAGTATTTT. Encoded protein: CASSLSGTSTDTQYF.

This rearrangement joins TRBV5-4 to TRBJ2-7; tentative D call: TRBD1 (6 bases). The ends were cut back, 3 bases at V and 0 bases at J, with 13 bases in the middle. The CDR3 sequence is 15 residues long. The germline V gene has CDR1 SGHNT and CDR2 YYREEE (reference sequence). CDR3 bases: TGTGCCAGCAGCTATTCCGGACAGCGCTCCTACGAGCAGTACTTC. Encoded protein: CASSYSGQRSYEQYF.

V is TRBV4-3 and J is TRBJ2-2; weak D call: TRBD2 (6 bases). Trimming stripped 3 bases from V and 3 bases from J, with 17 bases between. Germline CDR1 is LGHNA and CDR2 is YSLEER. CDR3 length: 17 residues. This CDR3 is CASSQSPPSVDTGELFF. For the CDR3, the DNA is TGCGCCAGCAGCCAGTCCCCCCCTAGCGTTGACACCGGGGAGCTGTTTTTT.

This chain connects TRBV5-1 to TRBJ2-2; a weak D match, TRBD2 (5 bases). This CDR3 comprises 15 residues. Trimming left V 0 bases short and J 8 bases short, with 14 bases between. Germline CDR1 SGHRS, CDR2 YFSETQ. The CDR3 DNA follows: TGCGCCAGCAGCTTGGCCTCTAGCCACCTAGGGGAGCTGTTTTTT. Its protein is CASSLASSHLGELFF.

The chain couples TRBV10-3 to TRBJ1-1; TRBD1 agrees at 8 bases. V shed 6 bases and J 0 bases; nucleotides not matched to a gene: 0. The CDR3 is 13 residues long. The V gene's germline CDR1 is ENHRY and CDR2 SYGVKD. CDR3 bases: TGTGCCATCAGGACAGGGGTGAACACTGAAGCTTTCTTT. It encodes CAIRTGVNTEAFF.

The chain joins TRBV10-3 to TRBJ2-7; 8 bases align to TRBD1. The CDR3 has 12 residues. V shed 6 bases, J shed 5 bases, and the junction held 3 bases outside the gene matches. CDR1 is ENHRY and CDR2 is SYGVKD in the germline V gene. The CDR3, as DNA: TGTGCCATCAGCGGACAGGGTGACGAGCAGTACTTC. Translation: CAISGQGDEQYF.

The V call is TRBV3-1 (or the pseudogene TRBV3-2), the J call TRBJ1-1, with D maybe TRBD1 (6 bases). The CDR3 sequence is 14 residues long. V was pared by 1 base and J by 6 bases, with 12 bases between. Germline values: CDR1 LGHDT, CDR2 YNNKEL (reference sequence). DNA for the CDR3: TGTGCCAGCAGCCAAGGCAGGGGTTGGGCTGAAGCTTTCTTT. This gives the protein CASSQGRGWAEAFF.

J is TRBJ1-1 and V is TRBV4-2; D is undetermined. V lost 4 bases and J lost 0, with 15 bases in between. The CDR3 spans 16 residues. Germline CDR1 is LGHNA and CDR2 is YNFKEQ. The CDR3 DNA reads TGTGCCAGCAGCCTTCTGGGGAGTAGCATGAACACTGAAGCTTTCTTT. It yields the protein CASSLLGSSMNTEAFF.

The V gene is TRBV5-1, the J gene TRBJ2-1; 8 bases match TRBD2. This CDR3 comprises 15 residues. Trimming at V came to 4 bases and at J to 1 base, leaving 4 bases not matched to a gene. CDR1 and CDR2 (germline): SGHRS, YFSETQ. CDR3 in DNA: TGCGCCAGCAGCCCCGGGAGGGAGTCCTACAATGAGCAGTTCTTC. Its protein is CASSPGRESYNEQFF.

This clone was detected once. The J gene is TRBJ2-1, the V gene TRBV28; possibly TRBD1 for D (5 bases). CDR1 is MDHEN, CDR2 SYDVKM, per germline. The CDR3 runs 17 residues. V dropped 4 bases and J dropped 8 bases, with 24 bases sitting between them. CDR3 loop: CASSSRGGNSVYHEQFF. Written as DNA, the CDR3 is TGTGCCAGCAGTTCTAGGGGCGGCAATTCGGTTTATCATGAGCAGTTCTTC.

The CDR3 is CSVEVQANTEAFF. CDR3 DNA sequence: TGCAGCGTTGAGGTACAGGCGAACACTGAAGCTTTCTTT. The chain is built from TRBV29-1 and TRBJ1-1; weak D call: TRBD1 (5 bases). CDR1 and CDR2 from the germline V gene are SQVTM and ANQGSEA. The CDR3 totals 13 residues. V was pared by 3 bases and J by 1 base, with 9 bases between.

The rearrangement joins TRBV7-2 to TRBJ2-7; D may be TRBD2 (5 bases). The germline V gene has CDR1 SGHTA and CDR2 FQGNSA. Trimming shortened V by 2 bases and J by 3 bases, and 14 bases separated the two germline ends. There are 15 residues in the CDR3. CDR3 loop: CASSLFRDGDYEQYF. CDR3 nucleotide sequence: TGTGCCAGCAGCTTATTCCGGGATGGGGACTACGAGCAGTACTTC.

Only one count was recorded for this clone. The chain links TRBV6-1 to TRBJ1-5; TRBD1 might be the D (6 bases). In germline, CDR1 is MNHNS, CDR2 SASEGT. Between the trimmed V and J ends, which lost 1 base and 4 bases, there was a span of 11 bases. CDR3 length: 15 amino acids. This CDR3 reads CASSEDRAGNQPQHF. CDR3 nucleotide sequence: TGTGCCAGCAGTGAAGACAGGGCAGGGAATCAGCCCCAGCATTTT.

CDR3 protein: CAISAQGNTEAFF. The CDR3 bases are TGTGCCATCAGTGCGCAGGGAAACACTGAAGCTTTCTTT. The V call is TRBV10-3, the J call TRBJ1-1; a weak D match, TRBD1 (5 bases). Trimming cost V 4 bases and J 2 bases, with 8 bases left between them. Per the germline V gene, CDR1 is ENHRY and CDR2 is SYGVKD. The CDR3 runs to 13 residues.

The rearrangement joins TRBV5-5 to TRBJ1-2; 8 bases are shared with TRBD1. CDR1 and CDR2 (germline): SGHKS, YYEKEE (reference sequence). The CDR3 covers 16 residues. The V segment lost 3 bases and the J segment 4 bases; nucleotides outside the gene matches: 11. CDR3 DNA: TGTGCCAGCAGCTCTGCTCAGGGGGCGCGCGCCTATGGCTACACCTTC. Translation gives CASSSAQGARAYGYTF. The variable domain in full, with the rest retrieved from reference TRBV5-5 and TRBJ1-2, is DAGVTQSPTHLIKTRGQQVTLRCSPISGHKSVSWYQQVLGQGPQFIFQYYEKEERGRGNFPDRFSARQFPNYSSELNVNALLLGDSALYLCASSSAQGARAYGYTFGSGTRLTVV.

J is TRBJ2-1 and V is TRBV13; 9 bases are shared with TRBD2. Per germline, CDR1 PRHDT and CDR2 FYEKMQ (reference sequence). The CDR3 contains 15 residues. The V gene end was trimmed by 8 bases and the J gene end by 8 bases; junction bases not matched to a gene: 13. Here the CDR3 reads CASLRRGGGAHEQFF. The CDR3 DNA follows: TGTGCCAGCCTCCGCCGGGGCGGGGGGGCCCATGAGCAGTTCTTC. The whole variable domain, filled in from reference TRBV13 and TRBJ2-1, reads AAGVIQSPRHLIKEKRETATLKCYPIPRHDTVYWYQQGPGQDPQFLISFYEKMQSDKGSIPDRFSAQQFSDYHSELNMSSLELGDSALYFCASLRRGGGAHEQFFGPGTRLTVL.

The chain links TRBV5-5 to TRBJ1-4; TRBD1 matches 8 bases. This CDR3 region has 19 residues. J lost 0 bases, V lost 5 bases, and 15 bases had no gene match. CDR1 is SGHKS, CDR2 YYEKEE, per germline (reference sequence). CDR3 DNA: TGTGCCAGCAGACTCAGGGGGCGAAGGGAGACCGCAACTAATGAAAAACTGTTTTTT. Translation: CASRLRGRRETATNEKLFF.

This clone came up once. This chain joins TRBV5-1 and TRBJ1-4, with 12 bases matching TRBD1. Germline assignment: CDR1 SGHRS and CDR2 YFSETQ. Trimming took 2 bases from V and 7 from J; bases not matched to a gene: 3. CDR3 length: 15 residues. The CDR3 reads CASSFWGQGAEKLFF. CDR3 coding DNA: TGCGCCAGCAGCTTTTGGGGACAGGGGGCTGAAAAACTGTTTTTT.